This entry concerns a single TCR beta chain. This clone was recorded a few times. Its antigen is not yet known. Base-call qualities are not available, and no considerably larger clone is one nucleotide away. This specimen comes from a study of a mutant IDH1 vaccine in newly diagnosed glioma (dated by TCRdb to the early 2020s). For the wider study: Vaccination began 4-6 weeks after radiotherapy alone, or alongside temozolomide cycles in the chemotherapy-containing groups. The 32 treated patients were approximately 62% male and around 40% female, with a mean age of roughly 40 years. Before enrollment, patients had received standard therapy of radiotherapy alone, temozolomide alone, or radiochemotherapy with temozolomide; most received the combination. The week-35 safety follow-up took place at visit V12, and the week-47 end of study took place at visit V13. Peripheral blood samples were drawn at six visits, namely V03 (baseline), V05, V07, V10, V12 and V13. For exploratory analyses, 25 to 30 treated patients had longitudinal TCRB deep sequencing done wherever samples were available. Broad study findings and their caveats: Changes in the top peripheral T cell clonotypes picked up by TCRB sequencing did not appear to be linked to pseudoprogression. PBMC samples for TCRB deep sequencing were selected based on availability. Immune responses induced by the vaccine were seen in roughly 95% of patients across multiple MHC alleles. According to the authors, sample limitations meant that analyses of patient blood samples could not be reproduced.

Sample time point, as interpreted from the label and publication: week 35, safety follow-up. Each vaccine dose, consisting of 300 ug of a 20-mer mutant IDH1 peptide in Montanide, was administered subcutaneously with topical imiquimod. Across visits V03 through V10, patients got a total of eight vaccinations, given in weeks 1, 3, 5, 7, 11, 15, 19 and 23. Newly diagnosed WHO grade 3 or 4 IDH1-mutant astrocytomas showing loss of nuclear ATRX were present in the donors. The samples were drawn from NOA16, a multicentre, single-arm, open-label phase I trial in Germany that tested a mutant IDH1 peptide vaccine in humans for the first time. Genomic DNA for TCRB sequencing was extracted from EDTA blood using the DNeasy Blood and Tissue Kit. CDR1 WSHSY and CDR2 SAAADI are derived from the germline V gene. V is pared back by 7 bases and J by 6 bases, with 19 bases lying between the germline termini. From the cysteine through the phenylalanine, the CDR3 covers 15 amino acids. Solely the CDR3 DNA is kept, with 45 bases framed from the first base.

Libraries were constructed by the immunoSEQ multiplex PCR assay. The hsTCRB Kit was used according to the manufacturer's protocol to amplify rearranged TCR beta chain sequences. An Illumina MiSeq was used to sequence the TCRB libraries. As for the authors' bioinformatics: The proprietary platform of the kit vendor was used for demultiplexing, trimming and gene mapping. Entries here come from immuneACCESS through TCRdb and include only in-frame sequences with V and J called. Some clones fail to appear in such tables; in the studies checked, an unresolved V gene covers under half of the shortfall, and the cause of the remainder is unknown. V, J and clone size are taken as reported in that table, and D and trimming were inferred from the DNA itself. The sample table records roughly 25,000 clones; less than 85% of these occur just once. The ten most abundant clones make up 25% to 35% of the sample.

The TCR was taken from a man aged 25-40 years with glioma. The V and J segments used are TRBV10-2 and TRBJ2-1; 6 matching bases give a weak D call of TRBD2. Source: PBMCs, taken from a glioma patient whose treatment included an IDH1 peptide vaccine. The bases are TGCGCCAGCACCCTTAAGGTAGCGGAAATCAATGAGCAGTTCTTC. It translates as CASTLKVAEINEQFF.